One and the same sample provided the 22 T cell receptor beta chains below, sequenced in a study of T cells in Graves' hyperthyroidism and ophthalmopathy. Amplification targeted TCR beta CDR3 regions from RNA transcripts. TCR CDR3 regions were first amplified by RT-PCR with HTBI primers. TCRdb reanalysed the multiplex PCR reads using MiXCR and keeps one entry per CDR3 protein. The data contain a few hundred thousand distinct CDR3 sequences, under 15% of them singletons. The source material was blood. These TCRs come from a young woman with Graves' hyperthyroidism.

This clonotype was observed many times. The chain has TRBV6-1 and TRBJ2-1; D is perhaps TRBD2 (6 bases). The CDR3 is 12 residues long. Germline CDR1 reads MNHNS; CDR2 reads SASEGT. Trimming cost V 6 bases and J 6 bases, with 9 bases left between them. The CDR3 nucleotides read TGTGCCAGCAGCCCCGGGGGCAATGAGCAGTTCTTC. Translation: CASSPGGNEQFF.

This chain links TRBV7-2 with TRBJ2-1; D is perhaps TRBD1 (5 bases). Germline CDR1 and CDR2: SGHTA and FQGNSA. V dropped 5 bases and J dropped 6 bases, with 17 bases sitting between them. The CDR3 has 15 residues. In nucleotides, the CDR3 is TGTGCCAGCAGCCCCGGTTTTGCGGACATCAATGAGCAGTTCTTC. This translates into CASSPGFADINEQFF. The variable domain in full, completed from reference TRBV7-2 and TRBJ2-1, reads GAGVSQSPSNKVTEKGKDVELRCDPISGHTALYWYRQSLGQGLEFLIYFQGNSAPDKSGLPSDRFSAERTGGSVSTLTIQRTQQEDSAVYLCASSPGFADINEQFFGPGTRLTVL.

This sequence joins TRBV28 and TRBJ1-2; D is possibly TRBD1 (6 bases). V was trimmed by 4 bases and J by 2 bases, leaving 11 bases between them. Germline V CDR1 and CDR2: MDHEN, SYDVKM. This CDR3 spans 14 amino acids. CDR3 region: CASSSMGTNYGYTF. The CDR3 coding sequence is TGTGCCAGCAGTTCAATGGGGACAAACTATGGCTACACCTTC.

This clonotype was counted many times. This chain uses TRBV30 with TRBJ2-7; 7 nucleotides align to TRBD2. Germline V gene data show CDR1 as GTSNPN and CDR2 as SVGIG (reference sequence). There are 14 residues in the CDR3. As DNA, the CDR3 is TGTGCTGCAAGATGGGGCGGGGGAACCTACGAGCAGTACTTC. Translation gives CAARWGGGTYEQYF.

This clonotype was observed many times. The chain is built from TRBV2 and TRBJ1-5; D remains unclear. The length of the CDR3 is 15 residues. The germline V gene encodes CDR1 SNHLY and CDR2 FYNNEI. Trimming stripped 6 bases from V and 0 bases from J, with 12 bases between. DNA of the CDR3: TGTGCCAGCAGGGTTGGACGGGTTAGCAATCAGCCCCAGCATTTT. The encoded protein is CASRVGRVSNQPQHF.

This clonotype has ten or more counts. V and J are TRBV5-1 and TRBJ2-1, with unresolved D. This CDR3 region has 12 residues. Germline CDR1 reads SGHRS; CDR2 reads YFSETQ. The germline V and J ends were trimmed by 0 bases and 6 bases, with 4 bases remaining between them. The CDR3 DNA reads as TGCGCCAGCAGCTTGGTGGTCAATGAGCAGTTCTTC. Translating gives CASSLVVNEQFF.

This clonotype was seen many times. This chain connects TRBV25-1 to TRBJ2-3; 10 bases align to TRBD2. The CDR3 contains 16 residues. The J segment lost 0 bases and the V segment lost 8 bases, leaving 8 bases of the junction unmatched. Germline-derived CDR1 and CDR2 are MGHDK and SYGVNS. The CDR3 protein is CASLPGLATSTDTQYF. Written as DNA, the CDR3 is TGTGCCAGCTTGCCGGGACTAGCGACTAGCACAGATACGCAGTATTTT.

Many counts were recorded for this clonotype. The V gene is TRBV4-2, the J gene TRBJ1-1; D not resolved. V lost 0 bases and J lost 2, with 7 bases in between. CDR3 length: 14 amino acids. The germline CDR1 and CDR2 sequences are LGHNA and YNFKEQ. CDR3 coding DNA: TGTGCCAGCAGCCAAGATAAAGTAAACACTGAAGCTTTCTTT. This gives the protein CASSQDKVNTEAFF.

The genes are TRBV6-5 and TRBJ2-7; 9 bases match TRBD1. The CDR3 is made up of 13 amino acids. V was pared by 5 bases and J by 4 bases, with 3 bases of the junction left unmatched. CDR1 and CDR2 (germline): MNHEY, SVGAGI. Here the CDR3 DNA reads TGTGCCAGCAGTACCGGGACAGGGTACGAGCAGTACTTC. This sequence encodes CASSTGTGYEQYF.

This clonotype was seen ten or more times. J is TRBJ2-3 and V is TRBV6-1; TRBD2 aligns across 12 bases. The junction had 7 bases not matched to a gene; V was cut back by 5 bases and J by 1 base. Germline values: CDR1 MNHNS, CDR2 SASEGT. CDR3 length: 17 residues. The CDR3 bases are TGTGCCAGCAGTTGGAGCTGGACTAGCGGGGGCACAGATACGCAGTATTTT. This gives the protein CASSWSWTSGGTDTQYF.

The chain links TRBV20-1 to TRBJ2-1; 8 bases are shared with TRBD2. This CDR3 is 15 amino acids long. From germline, CDR1 is DFQATT and CDR2 SNEGSKA (reference sequence). The V and J ends lost 0 bases and 3 bases, in that order; junction bases with no gene match: 4. The CDR3 region is CSARDIREGYNEQFF. The CDR3 nucleotides are TGCAGTGCTAGAGATATCCGGGAGGGCTACAATGAGCAGTTCTTC.

The J gene is TRBJ1-2, the V gene TRBV20-1; TRBD1 aligns across 9 bases. The CDR3 spans 11 residues. Per the germline V gene, CDR1 is DFQATT and CDR2 is SNEGSKA (reference sequence). The CDR3 loop is CRGTGRCGYTF. For the CDR3, the DNA is TGCAGAGGGACAGGGAGGTGTGGCTACACCTTC.

This clonotype appeared many times. In nucleotides, the CDR3 is TGTGCCTGGAGTGTATTGGGACTCAGGACCACTGAAGCTTTCTTT. It specifies CAWSVLGLRTTEAFF. The rearrangement links TRBV30 to TRBJ1-1; D may be TRBD1 (5 bases). The CDR3 has 15 amino acids. Trimming pared 0 bases from V and 4 bases from J, leaving 15 bases between. Germline CDR1 is GTSNPN and CDR2 is SVGIG (reference sequence).

This sequence joins TRBV19 and TRBJ2-7; 7 nucleotides agree with TRBD1. CDR1 is LNHDA and CDR2 is SQIVND in the germline V gene (reference sequence). The junction had 6 bases not matched to a gene; V was cut back by 9 bases and J by 1 base. The CDR3 runs 13 residues. The DNA of the CDR3 is TGTGCCAGCGAAGACAGGGATTCCTACGAGCAGTACTTC. Its translation is CASEDRDSYEQYF.

There are many counts of this clonotype. This sequence joins TRBV6-1 and TRBJ1-1, with D uncertain. The germline V gene has CDR1 MNHNS and CDR2 SASEGT. V was cut by 1 base and J by 10 bases, with 13 bases left in between. This CDR3 is 13 amino acids long. The CDR3 DNA reads TGTGCCAGCAGTGAAGAGGGAACGCGCTCAGCTTTCTTT. This gives the protein CASSEEGTRSAFF.

This clonotype was counted at least ten times. The chain uses TRBV6-1 and TRBJ2-1; 14 bases are shared with TRBD2. Germline V gene sequence: CDR1 MNHNS, CDR2 SASEGT. J gave up 8 bases and V 4 bases, and 16 bases lay outside the gene matches. The CDR3 runs to 19 residues. Here the CDR3 DNA reads TGTGCCAGCAGTGCCAGGGGTATGAGGACTAGCGGGAGGATGGATGAGCAGTTCTTC. This encodes CASSARGMRTSGRMDEQFF.

This clonotype was counted at least ten times. This chain joins TRBV5-1 and TRBJ2-5; 7 bases agree with TRBD1. The CDR3 consists of 15 residues. Germline V gene data show CDR1 as SGHRS and CDR2 as YFSETQ. Trimming removed 4 bases from V and 1 base from J; junction bases left unmatched: 7. The CDR3 loop is CASSTQTGIQETQYF. The CDR3 DNA follows: TGCGCCAGCAGCACCCAGACAGGGATCCAAGAGACCCAGTACTTC.

The V gene is TRBV14, the J gene TRBJ1-2; unclear D gene. Germline V gene data show CDR1 as SGHDN and CDR2 as FVKESK. The CDR3 extends over 13 amino acids. V lost 3 bases and J lost 2, with 7 bases in between. The CDR3, as DNA: TGTGCCAGCAGCCAGGGGATGAACTATGGCTACACCTTC. This sequence encodes CASSQGMNYGYTF.

Ten or more counts support this clonotype. V gene TRBV9 combines with J gene TRBJ1-6; D gene ambiguous. V shed 0 bases and J shed 7 bases, with 5 bases lying between them. The CDR3 spans 13 residues. CDR1 SGDLS and CDR2 YYNGEE come from the germline V gene. CDR3 bases: TGTGCCAGCAGCGTAGCACCAAATTCACCCCTCCACTTT. It encodes CASSVAPNSPLHF.

This clonotype was counted ten times or more. This chain links TRBV12-3 or TRBV12-4 with TRBJ2-6, with no clear D. Trimming left V 5 bases short and J 2 bases short, with 7 bases between. There are 14 residues in the CDR3. The chain's CDR3 is CASSKWTGANVLTF. In nucleotides, the CDR3 is TGTGCCAGCAGTAAGTGGACTGGGGCCAACGTCCTGACTTTC.

This chain connects TRBV11-3 to TRBJ2-4, with TRBD1 matching over 8 bases. Germline V gives CDR1 SGHNT, CDR2 YENEEA. The CDR3 contains 15 residues. V dropped 5 bases and J dropped 7; count of bases not matched to a gene: 10. CDR3 in amino acids: CASSPQGARVNIQYF. The CDR3 bases are TGTGCCAGCAGCCCCCAGGGGGCGAGGGTGAACATTCAGTACTTC.

In its sample, this clonotype was seen many times. The CDR3 nucleotides read TGTGCCATCAGTGAGCGGAATGAAAAACTGTTTTTT. Its translation is CAISERNEKLFF. This chain links TRBV10-3 with TRBJ1-4; no reliable D call. The CDR3 contains 12 residues. The V end lost 2 bases, the J end lost 5 bases, and 3 bases lay between the germline ends. The germline V gene encodes CDR1 ENHRY and CDR2 SYGVKD.